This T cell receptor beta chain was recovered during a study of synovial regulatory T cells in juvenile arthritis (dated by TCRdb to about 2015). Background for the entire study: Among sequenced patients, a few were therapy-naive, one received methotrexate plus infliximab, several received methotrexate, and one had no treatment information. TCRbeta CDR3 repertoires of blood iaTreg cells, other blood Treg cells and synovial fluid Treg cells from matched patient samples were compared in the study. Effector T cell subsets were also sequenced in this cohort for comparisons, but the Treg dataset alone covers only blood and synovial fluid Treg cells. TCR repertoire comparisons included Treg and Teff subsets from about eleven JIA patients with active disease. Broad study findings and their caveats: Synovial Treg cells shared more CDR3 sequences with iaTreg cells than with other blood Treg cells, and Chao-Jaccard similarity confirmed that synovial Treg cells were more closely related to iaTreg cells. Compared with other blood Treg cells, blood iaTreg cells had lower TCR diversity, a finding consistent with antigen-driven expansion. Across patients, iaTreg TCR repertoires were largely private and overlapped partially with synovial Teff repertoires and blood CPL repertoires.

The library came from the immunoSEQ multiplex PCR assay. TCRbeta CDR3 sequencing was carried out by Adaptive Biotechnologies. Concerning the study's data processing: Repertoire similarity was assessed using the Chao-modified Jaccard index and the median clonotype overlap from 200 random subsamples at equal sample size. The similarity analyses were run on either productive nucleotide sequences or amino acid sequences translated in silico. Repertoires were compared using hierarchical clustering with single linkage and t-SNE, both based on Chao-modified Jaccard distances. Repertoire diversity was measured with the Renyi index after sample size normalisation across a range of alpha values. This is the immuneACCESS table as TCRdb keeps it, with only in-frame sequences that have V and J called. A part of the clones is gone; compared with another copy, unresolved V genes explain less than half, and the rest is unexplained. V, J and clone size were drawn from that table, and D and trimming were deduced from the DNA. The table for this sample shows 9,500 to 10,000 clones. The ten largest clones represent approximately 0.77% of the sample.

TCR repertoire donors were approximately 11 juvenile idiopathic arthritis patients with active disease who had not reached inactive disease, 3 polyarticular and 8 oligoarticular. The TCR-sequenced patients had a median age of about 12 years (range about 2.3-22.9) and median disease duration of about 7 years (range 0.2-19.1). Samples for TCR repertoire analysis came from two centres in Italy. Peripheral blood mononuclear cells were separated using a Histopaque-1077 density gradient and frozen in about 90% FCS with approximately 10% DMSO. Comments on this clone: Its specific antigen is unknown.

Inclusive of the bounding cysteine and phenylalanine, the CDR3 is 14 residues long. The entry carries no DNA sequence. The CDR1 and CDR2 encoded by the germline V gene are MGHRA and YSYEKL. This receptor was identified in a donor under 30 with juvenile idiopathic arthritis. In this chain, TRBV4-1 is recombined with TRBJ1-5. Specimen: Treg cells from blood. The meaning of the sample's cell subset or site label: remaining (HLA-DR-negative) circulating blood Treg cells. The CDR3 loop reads CASSQDIKGWAQHF.